The rows below give T cell receptor beta chains drawn from one sample of a study of radiotherapy plus CTLA-4 blockade in lung cancer. The assay was immunoSEQ multiplex PCR, and TCRdb's table has in-frame clones only and misses some. The profile shows approximately 85,000 clones, around 86% of them singletons. The sample in question was peripheral blood, obtained from a patient treated with radiotherapy plus ipilimumab. These receptors were collected from a human donor with non-small cell lung cancer that progressed on radiotherapy plus ipilimumab. Each CDR3 is given with its conserved first and last residue. The D gene is left open where the match is weak. Clone size is stated in some rows and not others, as once, few, many or a class when expanded.

J | V | D | size | DNA | CDR3
TRBJ2-7 | TRBV7-6 | . | . | TGTGCCAGCAGCTTAGGAGGGGTGGACTACGAGCAGTACTTC | CASSLGGVDYEQYF
TRBJ2-6 | TRBV7-2 | . | . | TGTGCCAGCAGCTTAGGATTCGGCAGATACTCTGGGGCCAACGTCCTGACTTTC | CASSLGFGRYSGANVLTF
TRBJ2-7 | TRBV11-3 | . | . | TGTGCCAGCAGCTTAGCTTACTACGAGCAGTACTTC | CASSLAYYEQYF
TRBJ2-7 | TRBV9 | TRBD2 | . | TGTGCCAGCAGCCCGTCTAGCGGGAGCGCTCGATACGAGCAGTACTTC | CASSPSSGSARYEQYF
TRBJ1-2 | TRBV5-4 | . | . | TGTGCCAGCAGCTTGGTAGGGGCGAACTATGGCTACACCTTC | CASSLVGANYGYTF
TRBJ2-7 | TRBV27 | TRBD2 | . | TGTGCCAGCAGTTTAGCGATACGGGAGGGCCGGTACGAGCAGTACTTC | CASSLAIREGRYEQYF
TRBJ2-1 | TRBV28 | . | . | TGTGCCACAGATGTACGATCCTACAATGAGCAGTTCTTC | CATDVRSYNEQFF
TRBJ2-3 | TRBV6-1 | TRBD1 | few | TGTGCCAGCAGATTCAGACAGGGTCGGGCAGATACGCAGTATTTT | CASRFRQGRADTQYF
TRBJ2-7 | TRBV7-2 | TRBD2 | . | TGTGCCAGCAGCCTGAAGTCGGGAGGTAGCTTGTACGAGCAGTACTTC | CASSLKSGGSLYEQYF
TRBJ1-5 | TRBV7-2 | . | . | TGTGCCAGCAGCTTAGTCTCCCGGGTCGGCAATCAGCCCCAGCATTTT | CASSLVSRVGNQPQHF
TRBJ2-2 | TRBV5-1 | . | . | TGCGCCAGCAGGAGGGAGGGACAAGGCACCGGGGAGCTGTTTTTT | CASRREGQGTGELFF
TRBJ2-7 | TRBV18 | TRBD1 | . | TGTGCCAGCTCGGCCGGGACAGGGTGGGAGCAGTACTTC | CASSAGTGWEQYF
TRBJ2-7 | TRBV2 | TRBD2 | . | TGTGCCAGCACCAGAACTAGCGGAGCCTCCTACGAGCAGTACTTC | CASTRTSGASYEQYF
TRBJ1-5 | TRBV19 | . | . | TGTGCCAGTAGTATCGACAGACTCCCGGGGGAGCCCCAGCATTTT | CASSIDRLPGEPQHF
TRBJ1-2 | TRBV18 | . | . | TGTGCCAGCTCACCAGGCAAAGACTATGGCTACACCTTC | CASSPGKDYGYTF
TRBJ2-7 | TRBV18 | . | . | TGTGCCAGCTCACCCGGGACACAAACCTACGAGCAGTACTTC | CASSPGTQTYEQYF
TRBJ1-2 | TRBV27 | . | . | TGTGCCAGCAGTCCATTGGGGGTTAAGAACGGCTACACCTTC | CASSPLGVKNGYTF
TRBJ2-3 | TRBV5-1 | TRBD1 | . | TGCGCCAGCAGCGGAGGACAGGGGGCGCGCACAGATACGCAGTATTTT | CASSGGQGARTDTQYF
TRBJ2-3 | TRBV7-2 | TRBD1 | . | TGTGCCAGCAGCTTAGGGGACAGGGGGCAGGGGGCGCAGTATTTT | CASSLGDRGQGAQYF
TRBJ1-2 | TRBV30 | TRBD1 | . | TGTGCCTGGAGTGGGACAGGGGGCCCGAACTATGGCTACACCTTC | CAWSGTGGPNYGYTF
TRBJ2-1 | TRBV5-4 | TRBD1 | . | TGTGCCAGCAGCTTACGGGACAGCAACTACAATGAGCAGTTCTTC | CASSLRDSNYNEQFF
TRBJ2-2 | TRBV11-2 | . | . | TGTGCCAGCAGCTTAACCGGGGGAGGAGGGGAGCTGTTTTTT | CASSLTGGGGELFF
TRBJ1-1 | TRBV5-1 | . | . | TGCGCCAGCAGCTTGGGCCAGGGTGGGACTGAAGCTTTCTTT | CASSLGQGGTEAFF
TRBJ1-1 | TRBV12-5 | TRBD1 | . | TGTGCTAGTGCCCAACAGGGGGCGAACACTGAAGCTTTCTTT | CASAQQGANTEAFF
TRBJ2-5 | TRBV28 | . | . | TGTGCCAGCAGATACGATCGGACAGTCCAAGAGACCCAGTACTTC | CASRYDRTVQETQYF
TRBJ1-2 | TRBV6-5 | . | . | TGTGCCAGCAGTTACTCGGGCGGGGGATGGGGCTATGGCTACACCTTC | CASSYSGGGWGYGYTF
TRBJ2-7 | TRBV28 | TRBD2 | few | TGTGCCAGCAGTTCCCTCCTAGCGGGAGACTCCTACGAGCAGTACTTC | CASSSLLAGDSYEQYF
TRBJ2-3 | TRBV19 | . | . | TGTGCCAGTAGTATCGATGCGGGACCCACAGATACGCAGTATTTT | CASSIDAGPTDTQYF
TRBJ2-5 | TRBV5-4 | . | . | TGTGCCAGCACCTACCGGGACCAGAGGGGGGAGACCCAGTACTTC | CASTYRDQRGETQYF
TRBJ2-4 | TRBV2 | . | . | TGTGCCAGCAGGAGGCAGGGGGGGCTCGGAGCCAAAAACATTCAGTACTTC | CASRRQGGLGAKNIQYF
TRBJ1-6 | TRBV5-1 | . | . | TGCGCCAGCTCGGTACAGGGCGGTTCACCCCTCCACTTT | CASSVQGGSPLHF
TRBJ1-1 | TRBV6-1 | . | . | TGTGCCAGCAACTCTAACGGCAGGGGCAACACTGAAGCTTTCTTT | CASNSNGRGNTEAFF
TRBJ2-3 | TRBV2 | . | . | TGTGCCAGCAGTGAAGCGTCCCTCCCAGATACGCAGTATTTT | CASSEASLPDTQYF
TRBJ1-1 | TRBV5-6 | TRBD1 | . | TGTGCCAGCAGCTTCTGGGACAGGGGTAACACTGAAGCTTTCTTT | CASSFWDRGNTEAFF
TRBJ2-7 | TRBV7-2 | TRBD2 | . | TGTGCCAGCAGCACCACTAGCGGGAGCTCCTACGAGCAGTACTTC | CASSTTSGSSYEQYF
TRBJ1-5 | TRBV5-6 | . | . | TGTGCCAGCAGCTTTTTTTGGGGAACAGGGTCCCATCAGCCCCAGCATTTT | CASSFFWGTGSHQPQHF
TRBJ2-1 | TRBV5-1 | . | few | TGCGCCAGCAGCTTGGCCGGGCACCTTAGGGACAATGAGCAGTTCTTC | CASSLAGHLRDNEQFF
TRBJ1-1 | TRBV15 | . | . | TGTGCCACCAGCAGAGATTCAGGGTTCGGCACTGAAGCTTTCTTT | CATSRDSGFGTEAFF
TRBJ2-7 | TRBV5-8 | . | . | TGTGCCAGCAGCTTAGGGCAAGTCTCCTACGAGCAGTACTTC | CASSLGQVSYEQYF
TRBJ2-1 | TRBV5-5 | . | few | TGTGCCAGCAGCTTTGGGGTGGAACAGTTCTTC | CASSFGVEQFF
TRBJ2-5 | TRBV18 | . | . | TGTGCCAGCTCACTTAGGGGCCAAGAGACCCAGTACTTC | CASSLRGQETQYF
TRBJ2-2 | TRBV5-1 | TRBD2 | . | TGCGCCAGCAGCTTGGTTCCGGGAGGGCTTACCGGGGAGCTGTTTTTT | CASSLVPGGLTGELFF
TRBJ1-2 | TRBV7-8 | TRBD1 | once | TGTGCCAGCAGCCCCCGTCAGGTGACAGGGGGCTACACCTTC | CASSPRQVTGGYTF
TRBJ2-1 | TRBV10-3 | . | . | TGTGCCATCAGTGAGGGGGACTACAATGAGCAGTTCTTC | CAISEGDYNEQFF
TRBJ2-2 | TRBV5-1 | TRBD1 | . | TGCGCCAGCAGCATTTCAACAGGGGGCCCCCCCGGGGAGCTGTTTTTT | CASSISTGGPPGELFF